The 31 T cell receptor beta chains below come from one sample, sequenced in a study of cytomegalovirus exposure and HLA in healthy donors (dated by TCRdb to about 2017). Library preparation employed the immunoSEQ multiplex PCR assay. The multiplex PCR relied on a mix of 60 forward primers for TCR Vbeta segments and 13 reverse primers for TCR Jbeta segments. Entries here come from immuneACCESS through TCRdb and include only in-frame sequences with V and J called. Some clones fail to appear in such tables; in the studies checked, an unresolved V gene covers under half of the shortfall, and the cause of the remainder is unknown. The sample profile shows over 100,000 clones; around 73% of them were found once. The top ten hold more than 1.5% of the sample. Material: PBMCs. The receptors derive from a woman aged 40 to 50 in good health and CMV-seronegative.

V gene TRBV6-5 combines with J gene TRBJ1-2; a weak D match, TRBD1 (5 bases). Germline CDR1 is MNHEY and CDR2 is SVGAGI. V shed 6 bases and J shed 3 bases, with 11 bases lying between them. The CDR3 is 13 amino acids. This CDR3 reads CASRSDSHYGYTF. Written as DNA, the CDR3 is TGTGCCAGCAGGTCCGACAGCCACTATGGCTACACCTTC.

This clone was recorded a few times. Other DNA sequences in this sample translate to the same CDR3. The chain carries TRBV14 and TRBJ1-3, with D perhaps matching TRBD1 (5 bases). CDR1 is SGHDN and CDR2 is FVKESK in the germline V gene. CDR3 length equals 14 residues. V shed 4 bases and J shed 2 bases, with 9 bases lying between them. This CDR3 is CASSPLGPGNTIYF. The DNA for the CDR3 is TGTGCCAGCAGCCCTTTGGGGCCTGGAAACACCATATATTTT.

V usage is TRBV6-6 and J usage is TRBJ2-2, with TRBD2 as a possible D gene (5 bases). CDR3 length equals 14 residues. Germline V lookup: CDR1 MNHNY, CDR2 SVGAGI (reference sequence). V lost 5 bases and J 0 bases, leaving 7 bases between the germline ends. The CDR3 region is CASSRTPNTGELFF. CDR3 bases: TGTGCCAGCAGTAGGACTCCGAACACCGGGGAGCTGTTTTTT.

This clone was seen a single time. Its ends do not fully match the called genes, so a read error is possible. The chain recombines TRBV7-9 with TRBJ2-7; 7 nucleotides align to TRBD1. CDR1 is SEHNR, CDR2 FQNEAQ, per germline (reference sequence). This CDR3 region has 12 residues. The CDR3 sequence: CSSTGTAYEQYF. CDR3 coding DNA: TGTTCCAGCACTGGGACAGCCTACGAGCAGTACTTC. Combining the CDR3 with reference TRBV7-9 and TRBJ2-7 gives the whole variable domain DTGVSQNPRHKITKRGQNVTFRCDPISEHNRLYWYRQTLGQGPEFLTYFQNEAQLEKSRLLSDRFSAERPKGSFSTLEIQRTEQGDSAMYLCSSTGTAYEQYFGPGTRLTVT.

A few counts support this clone. The chain uses TRBV2 and TRBJ1-3, with a weak D call TRBD1 (5 bases). CDR3 size: 15 residues. Per the germline V gene, CDR1 is SNHLY and CDR2 is FYNNEI. V gave up 4 bases and J gave up 0 bases, with 10 bases separating them. Written as DNA, the CDR3 is TGTGCCAGCAGTGTGACAGTTTTCTCTGGAAACACCATATATTTT. This codes for CASSVTVFSGNTIYF. The variable domain in full, completed from reference TRBV2 and TRBJ1-3, reads EPEVTQTPSHQVTQMGQEVILRCVPISNHLYFYWYRQILGQKVEFLVSFYNNEISEKSEIFDDQFSVERPDGSNFTLKIRSTKLEDSAMYFCASSVTVFSGNTIYFGEGSWLTVV.

This chain uses TRBV9 with TRBJ2-1, with 7 positions matching TRBD2. Germline CDR1 SGDLS, CDR2 YYNGEE. The CDR3 has 14 residues. With V trimmed by 3 bases and J by 4 bases, 4 bases remained unmatched. CDR3 region: CASSGTRGYNEQFF. The DNA of the CDR3 is TGTGCCAGCAGCGGGACTAGGGGTTACAATGAGCAGTTCTTC.

This chain joins TRBV27 and TRBJ1-1; D ambiguous. Germline lookup yields CDR1 MNHEY and CDR2 SMNVEV (reference sequence). The germline V and J ends were trimmed by 6 bases and 2 bases, with 10 bases remaining between them. The CDR3 contains 13 residues. CDR3 sequence (DNA): TGTGCCAGCAGACTAGGGCCTAACACTGAAGCTTTCTTT. This codes for CASRLGPNTEAFF.

This clone was found once. The chain links TRBV10-2 to TRBJ1-2; no clear D gene. The CDR3 contains 14 residues. Trimming removed 4 bases at V and 1 base at J, with 10 bases between. Looked up from germline, CDR1 is WSHSY and CDR2 is SAAADI. In DNA, the CDR3 is TGCGCCAGCAGTGTCACAAAATATAACTATGGCTACACCTTC. Translated: CASSVTKYNYGYTF.

The rearrangement uses TRBV5-1 and TRBJ2-7; TRBD2 is a possible D gene (5 bases). CDR1 SGHRS and CDR2 YFSETQ come from the germline V gene. The germline V and J ends were trimmed by 2 bases and 5 bases, with 8 bases remaining between them. The CDR3 has 12 amino acids. This CDR3 reads CASSLGGHEQYF. For the CDR3, the DNA is TGCGCCAGCAGCTTAGGCGGGCACGAGCAGTACTTC.

The chain links TRBV28 to TRBJ1-4; the D is unclear. The V end was cut by 7 bases, the J end by 7 bases, with 22 bases between. The CDR3 totals 16 residues. Germline loops: CDR1 MDHEN, CDR2 SYDVKM. The CDR3 DNA reads as TGTGCCAGCATTGCAGATGTGTCCGCAGGCTTTGAAAAACTGTTTTTT. Translating it yields CASIADVSAGFEKLFF.

The rearrangement joins TRBV7-9 to TRBJ2-4; D unresolved. V was trimmed by 1 base and J by 8 bases, leaving 15 bases between them. The CDR3 consists of 15 residues. Looked up from germline, CDR1 is SEHNR and CDR2 is FQNEAQ (reference sequence). The DNA of the CDR3 is TGTGCCAGCAGCTTAGGATCATCCAGATTGGACATTCAGTACTTC. Protein: CASSLGSSRLDIQYF. Together with reference TRBV7-9 and TRBJ2-4, the CDR3 gives the full variable domain: DTGVSQNPRHKITKRGQNVTFRCDPISEHNRLYWYRQTLGQGPEFLTYFQNEAQLEKSRLLSDRFSAERPKGSFSTLEIQRTEQGDSAMYLCASSLGSSRLDIQYFGAGTRLSVL.

The CDR3: CASSGLAGESYEQYF. The CDR3 DNA is TGTGCCAGCAGTGGACTAGCGGGAGAGTCCTACGAGCAGTACTTC. V usage is TRBV6-1 and J usage is TRBJ2-7; 12 bases align to TRBD2. Losses at the gene ends were 4 bases for V and 1 base for J; bases not matched to a gene: 2. Germline CDR1 and CDR2: MNHNS and SASEGT. CDR3 size: 15 residues.

The V call is TRBV28, the J call TRBJ2-1; 7 nucleotides line up with TRBD2. V trimming: 2 bases; J trimming: 3 bases; junction bases outside the gene matches: 10. This CDR3 spans 17 amino acids. Germline assignment: CDR1 MDHEN and CDR2 SYDVKM. The CDR3 loop is CASSLSRASGDYNEQFF. For the CDR3, the DNA is TGTGCCAGCAGTTTAAGTAGGGCTAGCGGAGACTACAATGAGCAGTTCTTC.

The CDR3 spells CASTRTGGTGELFF. The CDR3 region has the DNA TGTGCCAGCACTCGGACGGGGGGCACCGGGGAGCTGTTTTTT. The V and J genes are TRBV2 and TRBJ2-2, with 7 bases identical to TRBD2. CDR3 size: 14 residues. Germline values: CDR1 SNHLY, CDR2 FYNNEI. Losses at the gene ends were 7 bases for V and 4 bases for J; bases not matched to a gene: 6.

The chain joins TRBV7-9 to TRBJ2-7; 10 nucleotides agree with TRBD2. The CDR3 has 15 residues. The V gene's germline CDR1 is SEHNR and CDR2 FQNEAQ (reference sequence). The ends lost 4 bases at V and 2 bases at J; junction bases unmatched: 5. DNA for the CDR3: TGTGCCAGCAGCTCATATAGCGGGAGGACCTACGAGCAGTACTTC. Protein: CASSSYSGRTYEQYF.

The chain is built from TRBV5-6 and TRBJ2-7; maybe TRBD1 (5 bases). This CDR3 comprises 14 residues. The germline V gene encodes CDR1 SGHDT and CDR2 YYEEEE. Deletions cut 0 bases from V and 4 bases from J, with 11 bases between. Written as DNA, the CDR3 is TGTGCCAGCAGCTTGGGACAGCTACCGTACGAGCAGTACTTC. This gives the protein CASSLGQLPYEQYF.

The table lists this clone with a few counts. The chain joins TRBV5-6 to TRBJ2-1, with TRBD2 matching over 9 bases. CDR1 and CDR2 from the germline V gene are SGHDT and YYEEEE. The V segment lost 4 bases and the J segment 11 bases; nucleotides outside the gene matches: 13. CDR3 size: 15 residues. CDR3 loop: CASSPPRGGRDQQFF. Here the CDR3 DNA reads TGTGCCAGCAGCCCCCCCCGAGGCGGGAGGGACCAGCAGTTCTTC. Full variable domain (missing parts from reference TRBV5-6 and TRBJ2-1): DAGVTQSPTHLIKTRGQQVTLRCSPKSGHDTVSWYQQALGQGPQFIFQYYEEEERQRGNFPDRFSGHQFPNYSSELNVNALLLGDSALYLCASSPPRGGRDQQFFGPGTRLTVL.

J is TRBJ2-7 and V is TRBV2; no firm D call. Germline V CDR1 and CDR2: SNHLY, FYNNEI. Trimming took 4 bases from V and 2 from J, leaving 15 bases between them. The CDR3 runs to 15 residues. DNA of the CDR3: TGTGCCAGCAGTGTAAGCGTTTCCCGACCCTACGAGCAGTACTTC. As protein: CASSVSVSRPYEQYF.

The J gene is TRBJ2-1, the V gene TRBV6-5; D might be TRBD2 (6 bases). This CDR3 has 16 residues. Trimming stripped 0 bases from V and 14 bases from J, with 23 bases between. Per the germline V gene, CDR1 is MNHEY and CDR2 is SVGAGI. The CDR3: CASSYSPGGPEVSEFF. The CDR3 DNA reads TGTGCCAGCAGTTACTCGCCCGGAGGGCCTGAAGTAAGTGAGTTCTTC.

CDR3 DNA: TGTGCCAGCAGCATCGGGACAGGGGGCTACAATGAGCAGTTCTTC. Its protein is CASSIGTGGYNEQFF. The chain couples TRBV11-2 to TRBJ2-1; the match to TRBD1 covers 11 bases. The CDR3 is 15 amino acids. V trimming: 5 bases; J trimming: 3 bases; junction bases outside the gene matches: 3. Per the germline V gene, CDR1 is SGHAT and CDR2 is FQNNGV.

This clone was recorded only once. This rearrangement joins TRBV7-2 to TRBJ2-1, with 14 nucleotides matching TRBD2. CDR3 size: 16 residues. V dropped 6 bases and J dropped 8; count of bases not matched to a gene: 9. Germline V gives CDR1 SGHTA, CDR2 FQGNSA. The DNA of the CDR3 is TGTGCCAGCAGTTCACTGGGACTAGCGGGAGTGCATGAGCAGTTCTTC. Translating gives CASSSLGLAGVHEQFF.

The rearrangement joins TRBV2 to TRBJ1-4; no reliable D call. This CDR3 is 14 amino acids long. Looked up from germline, CDR1 is SNHLY and CDR2 is FYNNEI. Trimming removed 6 bases at V and 6 bases at J, with 14 bases between. CDR3 amino acids: CASRRRQTHEKLFF. The CDR3, as DNA: TGTGCCAGCAGGCGGAGGCAGACCCATGAAAAACTGTTTTTT. Full variable domain (missing parts from reference TRBV2 and TRBJ1-4): EPEVTQTPSHQVTQMGQEVILRCVPISNHLYFYWYRQILGQKVEFLVSFYNNEISEKSEIFDDQFSVERPDGSNFTLKIRSTKLEDSAMYFCASRRRQTHEKLFFGSGTQLSVL.

The chain has TRBV5-5 and TRBJ1-1, with D perhaps TRBD1 (6 bases). CDR1 is SGHKS, CDR2 YYEKEE, per germline (reference sequence). The CDR3 spans 16 residues. V was clipped by 2 bases and J by 1 base, with 15 bases between them. The chain's CDR3 is CASSFGPWDTNTEAFF. The CDR3 nucleotides are TGTGCCAGCAGCTTTGGCCCATGGGACACGAACACTGAAGCTTTCTTT.

V usage is TRBV28 and J usage is TRBJ1-1; 7 bases map to TRBD1. Germline CDR1 and CDR2: MDHEN and SYDVKM. The V gene end was trimmed by 6 bases and the J gene end by 1 base; junction bases not matched to a gene: 5. The CDR3 sequence is 14 residues long. Written as DNA, the CDR3 is TGTGCCAGCAGCACAGGGGAAGGGAACACTGAAGCTTTCTTT. Encoded protein: CASSTGEGNTEAFF.

The rearrangement joins TRBV11-2 to TRBJ2-1; maybe TRBD2 (6 bases). This CDR3 comprises 15 residues. The germline CDR1 and CDR2 sequences are SGHAT and FQNNGV. V was cut by 5 bases and J by 5 bases, with 16 bases left in between. The CDR3 DNA follows: TGTGCCAGCAGCCCACACCTGGGACTCAACAATGAGCAGTTCTTC. This codes for CASSPHLGLNNEQFF.

CDR3 bases: TGTGCCAGCAGCCAGGACAGGGCAAACACCATATATTTT. Amino acids: CASSQDRANTIYF. The rearrangement links TRBV6-1 to TRBJ1-3, with 8 bases matching TRBD1. V dropped 6 bases and J dropped 6; count of bases not matched to a gene: 4. The CDR3 runs to 13 residues. CDR1 MNHNS and CDR2 SASEGT come from the germline V gene.

This chain connects TRBV7-9 to TRBJ2-2; a possible D gene is TRBD2 (6 bases). Germline loops: CDR1 SEHNR, CDR2 FQNEAQ (reference sequence). This CDR3 contains 15 residues. Trimming removed 5 bases from V and 0 bases from J, with 10 bases in between. This chain's CDR3 is CASSGGISNTGELFF. DNA for the CDR3: TGTGCCAGCAGCGGCGGGATATCGAACACCGGGGAGCTGTTTTTT. Variable domain in full (rest from reference TRBV7-9 and TRBJ2-2): DTGVSQNPRHKITKRGQNVTFRCDPISEHNRLYWYRQTLGQGPEFLTYFQNEAQLEKSRLLSDRFSAERPKGSFSTLEIQRTEQGDSAMYLCASSGGISNTGELFFGEGSRLTVL.

As regards this clone: Its ends do not fully match the called genes, so a read error is possible. V is TRBV7-7 and J is TRBJ1-3, with TRBD1 matching 9 bases. Per the germline V gene, CDR1 is SSHAT and CDR2 is FNYEAQ (reference sequence). The CDR3 length is 15 residues. The CDR3 spells CASSPGQGTGNTIYF. The CDR3 DNA follows: TGTGCTAGCAGCCCGGGACAGGGCACTGGAAACACCATATATTTT.

The J gene is TRBJ1-1, the V gene TRBV7-9; 7 bases line up with TRBD1. The CDR3 is 16 residues long. Per germline, CDR1 SEHNR and CDR2 FQNEAQ (reference sequence). V lost 1 base to trimming and J lost 1 base; unmatched junction nucleotides: 6. CDR3: CASSLVKDRENTEAFF. The CDR3 DNA follows: TGTGCCAGCAGCTTAGTAAAAGACAGGGAGAACACTGAAGCTTTCTTT.

The J gene is TRBJ1-1, the V gene TRBV9; D might be TRBD1 (6 bases). Germline CDR1 and CDR2: SGDLS and YYNGEE. The CDR3 length is 14 residues. V shed 0 bases and J shed 7 bases, with 13 bases lying between them. CDR3 DNA sequence: TGTGCCAGCAGCGTAGTAGGGGGGGAGGGTGAAGCTTTCTTT. Its protein is CASSVVGGEGEAFF. Full variable domain (remainder filled in from reference TRBV9 and TRBJ1-1): DSGVTQTPKHLITATGQRVTLRCSPRSGDLSVYWYQQSLDQGLQFLIQYYNGEERAKGNILERFSAQQFPDLHSELNLSSLELGDSALYFCASSVVGGEGEAFFGQGTRLTVV.

The chain recombines TRBV11-2 with TRBJ2-3, with 7 bases fitting TRBD1. CDR3 length equals 16 residues. Germline CDR1 reads SGHAT; CDR2 reads FQNNGV. V lost 2 bases, J lost 2 bases, and 7 bases stayed unmatched. In DNA form, the CDR3 reads TGTGCCAGCAGCTTACCCCCGGGACAGCTCACAGATACGCAGTATTTT. Amino acids: CASSLPPGQLTDTQYF.